This TCR beta chain was found in a study of cytomegalovirus exposure and HLA in healthy donors (dated by TCRdb to the late 2010s). The study in broad terms: In an earlier analysis of 550 to 750 of the donors, roughly 300 Gb of sequence data and some 100 million unique TCR beta sequences from roughly 190 million T cells were reported. Roughly 300 gigabases of sequencing data and tens of millions of unique TCR sequences were included in an early release covering about 700 HLA-typed donors. Of the roughly 400 genotyped donors, over 65% fell in the genetic ancestry cluster associated with self-reported Caucasian donors. The aim of the study was to test whether cataloging public T cell receptors could identify signatures of past pathogen exposure. The T cell repertoires of around 730 subjects were profiled by immunosequencing and related to cytomegalovirus serostatus. Along with the approximately 670-subject first cohort, a separate validation cohort of over a hundred different subjects was used. High-throughput TCR immunosequencing, statistical association of individual TCRs with disease status, and machine learning were combined to predict cytomegalovirus infection status. A later analysis re-analyzed previously published TCR beta repertoires from 666 donors and added high-resolution HLA genotyping to study TCR occurrence patterns. Rather than drawing on any new phenotypic data, the later analysis identified candidate immune exposures from TCR beta sequences and the way those sequences occurred across donors. An earlier analysis of approximately 640 of the donors applied high-throughput TCR beta sequencing to assess whether each TCR beta V gene segment acted as functional or pseudogenic. Alongside the repertoire data, information on donor age, sex, ethnicity and CMV serostatus was compiled. A later genetic analysis took genome-wide SNP genotypes for about 55% of the 666 donors and used that subset as a discovery cohort. All discovery cohort repertoires had been generated on a single sequencing platform. Class I and class II HLA loci were covered by the typing at four-digit resolution. Typing coverage varied by locus: roughly 629-630 donors for A, B, C, DRB1 and DQB1; under 550 for DQA1; around 570 for DPA1; 450 to 480 for DPB1. Five DR-DQ haplotypes were treated as single units for association and clustering because of strong linkage in the cohort. Among a few hundred genotyped donors of the cohort, an average of approximately 240,000 unique TCR beta nucleotide sequences were sequenced per donor, roughly 18% of them non-productive.

The germline V gene gives CDR1 as SGDLS and CDR2 as YYNGEE. Trimming takes 6 bases from V and 10 bases from J, and the germline ends sit 16 bases apart. The CDR3, cysteine through phenylalanine, is 12 amino acids long. The only DNA kept is the CDR3, 36 bases in frame from the first base. Note on this clone: The antigen this receptor binds is unknown. Per-base qualities were not stored, and no clone one base away is much larger.

Library generation was performed with the immunoSEQ multiplex PCR assay. The multiplex PCR relied on a mix of 60 forward primers for TCR Vbeta segments and 13 reverse primers for TCR Jbeta segments. Amplification of the CDR3 region of rearranged TCR beta genes was performed with a multiplex PCR assay on genomic DNA. Amplified TCR beta libraries were sequenced as 87-base-pair reads on the Illumina HiSeq System. The original methods were these. In a later analysis, some 80 million unique TCR beta chains were counted across the approximately 620 repertoires, and about 9.9 million of these chains were shared by at least two donors. To remove PCR and sequencing errors, raw reads were error-corrected and collapsed into unique sequences using a nearest-neighbor algorithm that merged closely related sequences. Alignment of CDR3 sequences to IMGT reference sequences was used to assign V, D and J gene segments. For a sequence to be retained, a match of at least six nucleotides to both a V gene segment and a J gene segment was required. Rearrangements were classified as productive when the CDR3 lacked stop codons and remained in frame with V and J, and all other rearrangements were classified as non-productive. CDR3 was defined by IMGT convention, running from the second conserved V-encoded cysteine to the conserved J-encoded phenylalanine. The earlier analysis of a few hundred of the donors excluded any sequence lacking an unambiguous match to a single V gene segment. An earlier analysis of just under 600 of the donors called V segments functional above 56.7% productive rearrangements and segregating when the between-donor standard deviation exceeded 5%. A statistical classification framework was built for diagnosing cytomegalovirus status from the catalog of TCR beta chain sequences. In a later analysis, V and J genes were assigned by comparing TCR nucleotide sequences against IMGT/GENE-DB human TR gene sequences. Using the TCRdist pipeline, a later analysis assigned CDR3 sequences along with most-parsimonious VDJ recombination scenarios. In a later analysis, each TCR beta chain was defined by its CDR3 amino acid sequence together with its V-gene family, and reads lacking a unique V-gene family were excluded. In a later analysis, around 650 highly shared, low-generation-probability nucleotide sequences were removed to address suspected cross-contamination and a sequencing artifact. In a later analysis, a clonal expansion index was calculated for each public chain from normalized within-repertoire ranks of inferred template counts. In a later analysis, generation probabilities were computed with a VDJ recombination model fitted to out-of-frame rearrangements, and the resulting probabilities were checked against IGoR. A later analysis scored TCR-TCR, TCR-HLA and TCR-CMV co-occurrence with hypergeometric tests, applying a repertoire-size bias correction to TCR pairs. False discovery rates were estimated in a later analysis by permuting HLA or CMV assignments 20 times. In a later analysis, co-occurring TCRs were grouped using DBSCAN, and TCRdist sequence similarity was added for clustering within HLA-allele-positive subsets. Co-occurrence clustering excluded repertoires with fewer than 30,000 or more than 120,000 public chains, plus five with anomalous nucleotide sharing. The source is immuneACCESS, and TCRdb retained only in-frame sequences with V and J called. Part of the clones is not carried over; for the studies checked, unresolved V genes explain less than half of this, and the remainder is unexplained. The D gene and trimming were derived from the DNA, and the V and J assignments and clone size from that table. The sample includes 120,000 to 150,000 clones, with roughly 87% observed a single time. Approximately 6.1% of the sample belongs to the ten largest clones.

Summary of the overall study and its limitations: The only immune exposure information available for the cohort was CMV serostatus. The authors suggested that the approach could potentially be extended to other disease states and immunological phenotypes. The classifier was reported to diagnose cytomegalovirus status with high specificity and sensitivity in both the original cohort and the validation cohort. Compared with equally common non-associated chains, HLA-associated TCR beta chains in a later analysis were more clonally expanded and had lower generation probabilities. Some IMGT-functional V segments, including TRBV6-2 and TRBV6-3, could not be distinguished by the 87-base-pair reads and were therefore excluded. Most TCR sequences were observed very rarely across donors, whereas some public TCRs were present in many individuals. A further reported finding was that TCR beta sequences accurately predicted the HLA-A and HLA-B alleles for most subjects in the first cohort. Specific HLA alleles were associated with around 18,000 TCR beta sequences at a false discovery rate of 0.05 in a later analysis. The sequencing pipeline was judged likely to have produced a cluster of highly shared sequence variants as a technical artifact. Because counts were too low, seventeen rarely observed V segments, including chromosome 9 orphons, were excluded from the earlier analysis of under 650 of the donors. A later genetic analysis associated a missense DCLRE1C variant with V-gene and J-gene trimming of TCR beta chains, and an independent cohort replicated the association. In an earlier analysis of over 550 of the donors, most TCR beta V segments were observed in productive rearrangements about 90% or about 30% of the time, broadly matching IMGT annotations. Linkage disequilibrium might explain the correlated functional status among segregating V segments, but an unknown experimental factor could not be ruled out. Because HLA typing was missing for some donors at each locus, association tests included only the typed subset. In a later analysis, several top co-occurrence clusters were reported to appear linked to parvovirus B19, influenza, CMV and Epstein-Barr virus. According to a later analysis, TCR association rates differed among HLA loci, with DRB1 alleles showing the most associated TCRs and HLA-C alleles showing the fewest. In the study, 150 to 200 TCR beta chains were listed as associated with cytomegalovirus. In vitro tests confirmed that a few of the cytomegalovirus-associated TCR beta chains recognize cytomegalovirus antigens. Assigning TCR associations to individual alleles was difficult when HLA alleles, especially DR and DQ, strongly co-occurred. Compared with the roughly 700-donor mean, donors in an Asian-associated ancestry cluster had fewer N-insertions in productive TCRs, according to a later genetic analysis. Most CMV-associated TCR beta chains appeared to be HLA-restricted in a later analysis, and the HLA associations seemed to be driven largely by CMV exposure. This cohort had only TCR beta chains sequenced, and the lack of alpha or paired-chain data limited which features could be detected. Roughly uniform sequencing depth across donors was assumed in presence/absence analyses, although this assumption may not hold.

The cohort consisted of 650 to 700 healthy bone marrow donors. At the time of sampling, every cohort member was nominally healthy, though immune exposures that went unrecorded were likely present. The donor tested CMV seropositive and was one of the 289 seropositive cohort members. A peripheral blood sample was collected from each donor, and TCR beta sequencing was performed on peripheral blood mononuclear cells. The Qiagen DNeasy Blood Extraction Kit was used to extract genomic DNA from the blood cell samples. The clonotype comes from a man in his thirties or forties in good health and CMV-seropositive. The sequence links TRBV9 to TRBJ1-1; the best D guess is TRBD1, with 5 bases matching. Input material: PBMCs. The CDR3 region has the sequence CASKTEGARAFF. The nucleotide sequence is TGTGCCAGCAAAACAGAAGGGGCGAGAGCTTTCTTT.